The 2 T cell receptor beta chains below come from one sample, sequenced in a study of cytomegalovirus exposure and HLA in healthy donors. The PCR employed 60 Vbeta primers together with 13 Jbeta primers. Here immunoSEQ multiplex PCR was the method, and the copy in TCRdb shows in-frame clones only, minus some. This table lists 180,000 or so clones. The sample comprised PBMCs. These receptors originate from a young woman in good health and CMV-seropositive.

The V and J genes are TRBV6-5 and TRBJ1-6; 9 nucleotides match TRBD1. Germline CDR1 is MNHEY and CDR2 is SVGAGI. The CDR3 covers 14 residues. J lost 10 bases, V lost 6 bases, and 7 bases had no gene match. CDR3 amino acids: CASRGTGLGSPLHF. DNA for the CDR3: TGTGCCAGCAGAGGGACAGGGTTGGGATCACCCCTCCACTTT.

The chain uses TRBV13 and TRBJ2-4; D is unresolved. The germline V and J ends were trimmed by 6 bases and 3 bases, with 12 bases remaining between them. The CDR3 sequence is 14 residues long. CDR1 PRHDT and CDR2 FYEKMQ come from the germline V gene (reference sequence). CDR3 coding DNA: TGTGCCAGCAGTTTGCTAGGTCTCAAAAACATTCAGTACTTC. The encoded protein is CASSLLGLKNIQYF.